The TCR beta chain described here comes from a study of T cells expressing NK-cell markers. Study-wide context: Repertoires of TCR beta were obtained from T cells sorted as CD3+CD56+NKG2C+, CD3+CD56+NKG2C- and CD3+CD56-NKG2C+.

Following a re-call of the 5' RACE reads, TCRdb has one entry per CDR3 protein and lacks DNA. Seen in this sample are about 550,000 distinct CDR3 sequences; the ten most common clones hold approximately 3.6%. This CDR3 has 14 amino acids. Per the germline V gene, CDR1 is SQVTM and CDR2 is ANQGSEA. The chain has TRBV29-1 and TRBJ2-6; there is no DNA to check the TCRdb D call of TRBD1. This clonotype was sampled from a man aged 18 to 29 in good health. The sample was blood T cells: a sorted CD56 or NKG2C T cell subset, CD4+ or CD8+ T cells, or bulk PBMC T cells (not recorded which). The CDR3 region is CSVAGGVGANVLTF.